The rows below give T cell receptor beta chains drawn from one sample of a study of T-cell reconstitution after alpha-beta-depleted transplantation in children. TCRdb ran MiXCR on the PCR reads and lists one entry per CDR3 protein. The data contain some 460,000 distinct CDR3 sequences, about a sixth of them singletons. Sample: PBMCs, mostly from graft donor cells, taken 360 days after TCRalphabeta/CD19-depleted stem cell transplant. The receptors shown here come from a boy under two years old who had a stem cell transplant for Wiskott-Aldrich syndrome, so the T cells may come from the graft donor. Each CDR3 is given without its conserved first and last residue. Fields, in order: J gene, V gene, D gene, CDR3 protein. The D gene is left open where the match is weak.

J gene: TRBJ2-7; V gene: TRBV7-6; D gene: -; CDR3 protein: ASSLAPTPQNSYEQY
J gene: TRBJ2-2; V gene: TRBV12-3/TRBV12-4; D gene: -; CDR3 protein: ASSFFRSSGELF
J gene: TRBJ2-1; V gene: TRBV19; D gene: -; CDR3 protein: ASSTTALFGYNEQF
J gene: TRBJ2-1; V gene: TRBV28; D gene: TRBD1; CDR3 protein: ASRPTGGPYNEQF
J gene: TRBJ2-2; V gene: TRBV11-2; D gene: TRBD2; CDR3 protein: ASSVIPGLAVLTGELF
J gene: TRBJ1-1; V gene: TRBV10-3; D gene: -; CDR3 protein: AISAREDTEAF
J gene: TRBJ2-6; V gene: TRBV29-1; D gene: TRBD1; CDR3 protein: SVGQGVLSGANVLT
J gene: TRBJ2-7; V gene: TRBV7-6; D gene: -; CDR3 protein: ASSLGGRSGSYEQY
J gene: TRBJ2-2; V gene: TRBV7-2; D gene: -; CDR3 protein: ASSLLGGSNTGELF
J gene: TRBJ2-5; V gene: TRBV11-2; D gene: TRBD2; CDR3 protein: ASSLKLPGTSGFFQETQY
J gene: TRBJ2-1; V gene: TRBV11-3; D gene: -; CDR3 protein: ASSSWGAQWGNEQF
J gene: TRBJ2-1; V gene: TRBV28; D gene: -; CDR3 protein: ASSFGPHEQF
J gene: TRBJ2-5; V gene: TRBV14; D gene: TRBD2; CDR3 protein: ASSRRLAKQETQY
J gene: TRBJ2-2; V gene: TRBV7-9; D gene: TRBD2; CDR3 protein: ASGPLAPNTGELF
J gene: TRBJ1-3; V gene: TRBV18; D gene: -; CDR3 protein: ASSPRSGMREGNTIY
J gene: TRBJ2-3; V gene: TRBV18; D gene: -; CDR3 protein: ASSAPSTDTQY
J gene: TRBJ2-3; V gene: TRBV15; D gene: TRBD2; CDR3 protein: ATSRISGRWADTQY
J gene: TRBJ2-7; V gene: TRBV4-3; D gene: TRBD2; CDR3 protein: ASSQDTGLAGTFEQY
J gene: TRBJ2-3; V gene: TRBV2; D gene: -; CDR3 protein: ASTDYRDTQY
J gene: TRBJ2-7; V gene: TRBV5-1; D gene: -; CDR3 protein: ASSLGSGYLDEQY
J gene: TRBJ1-6; V gene: TRBV28; D gene: -; CDR3 protein: ASSLSRHRTCNSPLH
J gene: TRBJ2-5; V gene: TRBV28; D gene: -; CDR3 protein: ASSFLASGRRYQETQY
J gene: TRBJ2-7; V gene: TRBV20-1; D gene: -; CDR3 protein: SARPGGKTYEQY
J gene: TRBJ2-3; V gene: TRBV7-8; D gene: -; CDR3 protein: ASSLVPRPGADTQY
J gene: TRBJ2-5; V gene: TRBV2; D gene: -; CDR3 protein: ASTGSRQETQY
J gene: TRBJ1-4; V gene: TRBV10-3; D gene: TRBD1; CDR3 protein: AISGQGTNEKLF
J gene: TRBJ2-1; V gene: TRBV6-5; D gene: TRBD2; CDR3 protein: ASSSSSGSYNEQF
J gene: TRBJ2-5; V gene: TRBV12-3/TRBV12-4; D gene: -; CDR3 protein: ASSFQDWRRETQY
J gene: TRBJ2-3; V gene: TRBV11-2; D gene: -; CDR3 protein: ASSLEIVGDTQY
J gene: TRBJ2-1; V gene: TRBV27; D gene: TRBD2; CDR3 protein: ASSFTAGGPLGEQF
J gene: TRBJ2-5; V gene: TRBV28; D gene: -; CDR3 protein: ASSLSGGLTYQETQY
J gene: TRBJ2-1; V gene: TRBV9; D gene: TRBD2; CDR3 protein: ASTTSGTYNEQF
J gene: TRBJ2-7; V gene: TRBV3-1; D gene: -; CDR3 protein: ASSRPQGTEQY
J gene: TRBJ2-1; V gene: TRBV12-3/TRBV12-4; D gene: -; CDR3 protein: ASTLLGGNEQF
J gene: TRBJ2-1; V gene: TRBV10-3; D gene: -; CDR3 protein: AIRTLGADTNEQF
J gene: TRBJ2-6; V gene: TRBV5-1; D gene: -; CDR3 protein: ASSLFGPGRTGANVLT
J gene: TRBJ2-5; V gene: TRBV7-9; D gene: -; CDR3 protein: ASSFKESGHQETQY
J gene: TRBJ1-3; V gene: TRBV15; D gene: -; CDR3 protein: ATSREGAKGNTIY
J gene: TRBJ2-1; V gene: TRBV7-2; D gene: -; CDR3 protein: ASSSTWGHNEQF
J gene: TRBJ2-5; V gene: TRBV24-1; D gene: -; CDR3 protein: ATSDRTRTKETQY
J gene: TRBJ2-1; V gene: TRBV3-1; D gene: TRBD2; CDR3 protein: ATSQVLAGVSEQF
J gene: TRBJ2-1; V gene: TRBV5-1; D gene: -; CDR3 protein: ASSSRDSKKGYNEQF